Sequencing of this T cell receptor beta chain was carried out in a study of graft-versus-host responses after intestinal transplantation. Study overall: Isolated intestinal, liver-intestinal, or multivisceral transplants had been given to the recipients. Tacrolimus plus steroids were given to all recipients for about three years, preceded by anti-thymocyte globulin induction.

Using immunoSEQ multiplex PCR, the repertoire was profiled, and TCRdb retains in-frame clones only, with some absent. Of about 70,000 clones in the sample, around 91% were seen once. There are 16 residues in the CDR3. The germline V and J ends were trimmed by 1 base and 0 bases, with 11 bases remaining between them. Germline CDR1 is SGHVS and CDR2 is FNYEAQ. A word on this clone: The antigen is undetermined.

Study conclusions and caveats: Allograft clonal ratios (graft-versus-host to host-versus-graft) were high in patients who had graft-donor T cell macrochimerism. Peak circulating GvH clone levels tracked with early post-transplant HvG declines.

This sequence joins TRBV7-6 and TRBJ2-3, with a weak D call TRBD1 (6 bases). The material sequenced was unstimulated CD8+ T cells sorted from spleen or lymph node cells, taken before transplant. This TCR came from a human donor who was the organ donor for an intestinal transplant. The CDR3 DNA is TGTGCCAGCAGCTTAGTACAGGGTGGTAGCACAGATACGCAGTATTTT. Translation: CASSLVQGGSTDTQYF.